This T cell receptor (beta chain) was captured in a study of cytomegalovirus exposure and HLA in healthy donors. Overall study results and limits: Confirmation in vitro established that a few CMV-associated chains were specific for CMV antigens. According to an earlier analysis, most TCR beta V segments yielded productive rearrangements about 87% or about 30% of the time. Cytomegalovirus-associated status was assigned to fewer than 200 TCR beta chains.

Germline lookup yields CDR1 SNHLY and CDR2 FYNNEI. The CDR3 loop spans 15 amino acids. The V and J ends lost 4 bases and 3 bases respectively, with 12 bases between them. Vbeta (60) and Jbeta (13) primers were used in the PCR. Only in-frame clones appear in the TCRdb table, and some are missing; sequencing was by immunoSEQ multiplex PCR. The table shows about 130,000 clones, with about 84% occurring only once. This clone occurred once. The antigen is unknown. Although they were nominally healthy when sampled, donors likely had unrecorded immune exposures. The specimen was PBMCs. J is TRBJ1-4 and V is TRBV2, with a tentative D call TRBD1 (5 bases). The source of this sequence is a man aged 40-55 years in good health and CMV-seronegative. The CDR3 here is CASSAVTGPNEKLFF. The CDR3 bases are TGTGCCAGCAGTGCAGTCACAGGACCTAATGAAAAACTGTTTTTT.